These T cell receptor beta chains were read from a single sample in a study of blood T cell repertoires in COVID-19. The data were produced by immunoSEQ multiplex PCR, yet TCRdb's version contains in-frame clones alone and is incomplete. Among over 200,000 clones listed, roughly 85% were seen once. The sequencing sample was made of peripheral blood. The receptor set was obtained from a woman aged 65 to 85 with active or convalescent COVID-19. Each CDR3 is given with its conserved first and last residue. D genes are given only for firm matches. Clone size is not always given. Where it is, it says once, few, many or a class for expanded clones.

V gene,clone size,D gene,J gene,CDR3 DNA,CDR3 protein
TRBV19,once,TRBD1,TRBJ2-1,TGTGCCAGTAGTATAGGGACAGGGAACTCCTACAATGAGCAGTTCTTC,CASSIGTGNSYNEQFF
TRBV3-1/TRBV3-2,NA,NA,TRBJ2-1,TGTGCCAGCAGCCAAGCCGTCCATGAGCAGTTCTTC,CASSQAVHEQFF
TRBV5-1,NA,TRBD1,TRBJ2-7,TGCGCCAGCAGCGGTCTGGGACAGGGAAGGGGCGAGCAGTACTTC,CASSGLGQGRGEQYF
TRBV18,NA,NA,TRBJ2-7,TGTGCCAGCTCACCAGGGGCGTCCTACGAGCAGTACTTC,CASSPGASYEQYF
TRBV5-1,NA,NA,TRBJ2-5,TGCGCCAGCAGCTTGGACAGTAACCAAGAGACCCAGTACTTC,CASSLDSNQETQYF
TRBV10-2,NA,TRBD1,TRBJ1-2,TGCGCCAGCAGTGACGGCGGGGACAGACGCTCGGGGGGCTACACCTTC,CASSDGGDRRSGGYTF
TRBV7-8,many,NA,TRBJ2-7,TGTGCCAGCACCCTAGGGGCTAATAGGAACGAGCAGTACTTC,CASTLGANRNEQYF
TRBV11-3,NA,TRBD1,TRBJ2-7,TGTGCCAGCAGCTCGGGGACAGGGCTCCCGTACGAGCAGTACTTC,CASSSGTGLPYEQYF
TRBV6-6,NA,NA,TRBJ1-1,TGTGCCAGCAGCGGACAGATGAACACTGAAGCTTTCTTT,CASSGQMNTEAFF
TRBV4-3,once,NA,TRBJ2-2,TGCGCCAGCAGCCAAGGCTGGCCGACCGGGGAGCTGTTTTTT,CASSQGWPTGELFF
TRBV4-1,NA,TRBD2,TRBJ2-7,TGCGCCAGCAGCCACTACGGACTAGTCCACGAGCAGTACTTC,CASSHYGLVHEQYF
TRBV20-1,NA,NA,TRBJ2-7,TGCAGTGCTAGTAGGTGGGGGGTAACCTACGAGCAGTACTTC,CSASRWGVTYEQYF